The sequence of this T cell receptor (beta chain) was determined in a study of T cells after yellow fever vaccination. Points from the study as a whole: Peak timing came faster in the weaker secondary response, day 5 versus 15. Of the clonotypes, a small share occurred in both CD4 and CD8 compartments.

The CDR3 sequence is 14 residues long. V was clipped by 4 bases and J by 0 bases, with 9 bases between them. Germline CDR1 SGHNT, CDR2 YYREEE (reference sequence). It was through 5'RACE template switching that TCR cDNA was made, with a universal primer site and UMIs added. TCRdb itself ran the 5' RACE reads through MiXCR, one entry per CDR3 protein. The sample gives over 65,000 distinct CDR3 sequences, roughly 14% of which show up once; 20% to 25% is in the top ten. Only a few counts were recorded for this clonotype. This chain connects TRBV5-4 to TRBJ2-3; D not resolved. Material: CD8+ T cells not binding an NS4B(214-222) dextramer, sorted from PBMCs, obtained roughly 23 days after the first yellow fever vaccination. The source is a man between 18 and 35 years old who received the YFV17D yellow fever vaccine. CDR3 protein: CASSPPSSTDTQYF. Written as DNA, the CDR3 is TGTGCCAGCAGCCCCCCCTCTAGCACAGATACGCAGTATTTT.